The rows below give T cell receptor beta chains drawn from one sample of a study of T cell repertoires in cytomegalovirus infection. One entry per CDR3 protein, called by TCRdb with MiXCR from the reads. The data show about 530,000 distinct CDR3 sequences, around 27% seen once. The sample consisted of PBMCs. The receptors originated from a human donor in good health (CMV status not recorded). Some clones in this sample may be carry-over from other donors' samples. Both conserved end residues are part of each CDR3. Some rows have no size entry. The others give once, few or many, or a class for an expanded clone.

size | V | CDR3
NA | TRBV20-1 | CSAPLSTDTQYF
once | TRBV20-1 | CSALPGGFNQPQHF
NA | TRBV20-1 | CSAIDPQGISNQPQHF
few | TRBV20-1 | CSARDYSSLDNSPLHF
NA | TRBV4-1 | CASSQDLVRRDYGYTF
few | TRBV7-8 | CASSQTVRRMNTEAFF
few | TRBV12-3/TRBV12-4 | CASSNLVQETQYF
NA | TRBV28 | CASSIAVSSYEQYF
NA | TRBV6-2/TRBV6-3 | CASSYEPTSVQETQYF
NA | TRBV4-2 | CASSQPRGGGGNGYTF
NA | TRBV29-1 | CSVAPSTGELFF
NA | TRBV5-1 | CASSWARDSSYNEQFF
many | TRBV7-6 | CASSLGPYGSYNEQFF
NA | TRBV27 | CASSPGRRFMNTEAFF
many | TRBV7-2 | CASSLELGQPQHF
NA | TRBV6-6 | CASGAGWHQPQHF
many | TRBV7-8 | CASSLGVAGGPDTQYF
NA | TRBV4-1 | CASGSVVDTQYF
few | TRBV11-3 | CASGQGNTQYF
NA | TRBV6-2/TRBV6-3 | CASSASGTSVDTQYF
few | TRBV11-1 | CASRAGAPQDTQYF
NA | TRBV6-2/TRBV6-3 | CASSWTGGNQPQHF